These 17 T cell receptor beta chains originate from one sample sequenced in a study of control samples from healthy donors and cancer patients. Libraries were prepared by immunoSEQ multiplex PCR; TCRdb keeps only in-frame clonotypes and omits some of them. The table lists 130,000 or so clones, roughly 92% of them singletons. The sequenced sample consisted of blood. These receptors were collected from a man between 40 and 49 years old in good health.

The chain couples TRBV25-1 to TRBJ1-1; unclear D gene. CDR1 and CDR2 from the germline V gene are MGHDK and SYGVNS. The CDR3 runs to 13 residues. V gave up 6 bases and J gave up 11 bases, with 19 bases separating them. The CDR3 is CASRQDLGNGAFF. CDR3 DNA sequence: TGTGCCAGCAGGCAAGACCTGGGAAACGGCGCTTTCTTT.

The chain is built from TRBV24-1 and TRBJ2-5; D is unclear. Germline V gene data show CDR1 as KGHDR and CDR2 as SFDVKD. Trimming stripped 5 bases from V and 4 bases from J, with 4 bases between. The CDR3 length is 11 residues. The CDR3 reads CATSGGETQYF. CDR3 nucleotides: TGTGCCACCAGTGGAGGAGAGACCCAGTACTTC.

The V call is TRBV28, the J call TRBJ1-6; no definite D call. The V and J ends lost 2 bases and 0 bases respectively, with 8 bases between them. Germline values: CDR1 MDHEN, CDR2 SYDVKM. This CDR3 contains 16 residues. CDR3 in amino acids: CASSLSGSSYNSPLHF. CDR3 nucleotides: TGTGCCAGCAGTTTAAGTGGCAGCTCCTATAATTCACCCCTCCACTTT. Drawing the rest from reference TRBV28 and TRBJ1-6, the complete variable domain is DVKVTQSSRYLVKRTGEKVFLECVQDMDHENMFWYRQDPGLGLRLIYFSYDVKMKEKGDIPEGYSVSREKKERFSLILESASTNQTSMYLCASSLSGSSYNSPLHFGNGTRLTVT.

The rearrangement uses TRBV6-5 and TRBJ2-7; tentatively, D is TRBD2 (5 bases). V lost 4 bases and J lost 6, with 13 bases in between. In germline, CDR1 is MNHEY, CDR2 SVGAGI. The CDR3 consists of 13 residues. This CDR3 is CASSSRPSSEQYF. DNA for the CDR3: TGTGCCAGCAGTTCCCGACCTAGCAGCGAGCAGTACTTC.

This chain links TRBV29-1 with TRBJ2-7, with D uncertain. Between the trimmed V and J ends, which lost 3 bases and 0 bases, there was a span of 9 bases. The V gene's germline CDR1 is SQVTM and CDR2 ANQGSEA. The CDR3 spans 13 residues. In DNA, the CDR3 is TGCAGCGTTGATGGAGTGAGCTCCTACGAGCAGTACTTC. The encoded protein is CSVDGVSSYEQYF.

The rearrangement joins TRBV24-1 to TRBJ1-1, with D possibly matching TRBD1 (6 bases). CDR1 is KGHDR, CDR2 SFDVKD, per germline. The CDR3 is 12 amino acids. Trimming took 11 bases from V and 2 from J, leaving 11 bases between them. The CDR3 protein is CASRGLNTEAFF. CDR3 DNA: TGTGCCAGCAGGGGACTAAACACTGAAGCTTTCTTT.

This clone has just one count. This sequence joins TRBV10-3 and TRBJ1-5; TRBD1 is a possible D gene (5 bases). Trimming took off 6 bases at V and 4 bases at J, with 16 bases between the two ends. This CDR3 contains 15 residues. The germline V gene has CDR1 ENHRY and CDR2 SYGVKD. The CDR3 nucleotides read TGTGCCATCAGCGCAAGTGGGGCAGGGAATCAGCCCCAGCATTTT. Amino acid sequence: CAISASGAGNQPQHF.

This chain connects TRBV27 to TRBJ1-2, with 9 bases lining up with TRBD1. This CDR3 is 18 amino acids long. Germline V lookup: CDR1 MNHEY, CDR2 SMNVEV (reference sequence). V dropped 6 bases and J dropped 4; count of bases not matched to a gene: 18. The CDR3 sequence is CASSAWGTGKMSSYGYTF. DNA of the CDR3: TGTGCCAGCAGCGCTTGGGGGACAGGGAAGATGAGTTCCTATGGCTACACCTTC.

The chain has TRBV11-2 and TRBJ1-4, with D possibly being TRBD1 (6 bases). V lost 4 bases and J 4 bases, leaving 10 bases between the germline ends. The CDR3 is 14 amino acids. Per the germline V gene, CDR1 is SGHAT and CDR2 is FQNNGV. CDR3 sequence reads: CASSSGTFNEKLFF. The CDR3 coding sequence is TGTGCCAGCAGCTCCGGGACATTTAATGAAAAACTGTTTTTT.

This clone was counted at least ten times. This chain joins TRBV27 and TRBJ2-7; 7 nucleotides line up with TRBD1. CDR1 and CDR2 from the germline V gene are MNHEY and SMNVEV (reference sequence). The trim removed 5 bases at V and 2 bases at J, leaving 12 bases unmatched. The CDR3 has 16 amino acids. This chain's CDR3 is CASSTLKGAIAYEQYF. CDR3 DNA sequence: TGTGCCAGCAGTACCCTGAAGGGGGCAATCGCCTACGAGCAGTACTTC.

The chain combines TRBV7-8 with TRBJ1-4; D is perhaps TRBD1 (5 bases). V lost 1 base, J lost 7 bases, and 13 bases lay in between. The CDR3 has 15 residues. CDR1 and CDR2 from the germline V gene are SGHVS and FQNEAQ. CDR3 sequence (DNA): TGTGCCAGCAGCTTAGATGGAAGGGGAGGTGAAAAACTGTTTTTT. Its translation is CASSLDGRGGEKLFF. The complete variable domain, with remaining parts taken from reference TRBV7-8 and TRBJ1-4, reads GAGVSQSPRYKVAKRGQDVALRCDPISGHVSLFWYQQALGQGPEFLTYFQNEAQLDKSGLPSDRFFAERPEGSVSTLKIQRTQQEDSAVYLCASSLDGRGGEKLFFGSGTQLSVL.

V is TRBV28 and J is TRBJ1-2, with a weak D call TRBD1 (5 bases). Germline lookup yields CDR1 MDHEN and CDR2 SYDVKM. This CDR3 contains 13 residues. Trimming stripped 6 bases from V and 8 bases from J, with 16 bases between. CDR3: CASSPDIIRGYTF. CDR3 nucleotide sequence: TGTGCCAGCAGCCCGGACATTATCCGGGGCTACACCTTC.

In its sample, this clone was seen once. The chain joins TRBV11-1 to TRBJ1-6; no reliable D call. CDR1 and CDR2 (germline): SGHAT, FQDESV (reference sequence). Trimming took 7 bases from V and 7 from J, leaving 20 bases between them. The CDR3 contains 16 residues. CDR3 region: CASTHGRNTFNSPLHF. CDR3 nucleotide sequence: TGTGCCAGCACCCACGGACGGAATACTTTCAATTCACCCCTCCACTTT. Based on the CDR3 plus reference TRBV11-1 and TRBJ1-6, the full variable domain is EAEVAQSPRYKITEKSQAVAFWCDPISGHATLYWYRQILGQGPELLVQFQDESVVDDSQLPKDRFSAERLKGVDSTLKIQPAELGDSAMYLCASTHGRNTFNSPLHFGNGTRLTVT.

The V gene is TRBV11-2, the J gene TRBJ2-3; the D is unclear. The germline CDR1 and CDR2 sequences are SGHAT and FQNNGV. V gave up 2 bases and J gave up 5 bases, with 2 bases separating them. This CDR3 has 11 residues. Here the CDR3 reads CASSLQDTQYF. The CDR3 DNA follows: TGTGCCAGCAGCTTACAAGATACGCAGTATTTT.

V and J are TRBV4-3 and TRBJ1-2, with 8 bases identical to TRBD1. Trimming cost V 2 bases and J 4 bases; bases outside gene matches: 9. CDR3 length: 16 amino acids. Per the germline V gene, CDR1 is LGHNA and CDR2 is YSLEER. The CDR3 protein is CASSQWTGRGVYGYTF. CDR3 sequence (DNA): TGCGCCAGCAGCCAATGGACAGGGAGGGGGGTCTATGGCTACACCTTC.

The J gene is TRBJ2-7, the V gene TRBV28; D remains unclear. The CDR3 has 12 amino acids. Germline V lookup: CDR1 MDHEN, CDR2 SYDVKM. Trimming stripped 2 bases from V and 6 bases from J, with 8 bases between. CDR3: CASSLKSREQYF. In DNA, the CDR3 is TGTGCCAGCAGTTTAAAGTCACGCGAGCAGTACTTC.

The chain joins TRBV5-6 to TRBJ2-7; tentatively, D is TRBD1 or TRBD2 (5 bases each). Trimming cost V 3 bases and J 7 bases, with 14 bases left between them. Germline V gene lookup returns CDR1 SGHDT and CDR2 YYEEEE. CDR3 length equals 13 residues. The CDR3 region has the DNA TGTGCCAGCAGCTCCGGGACCACCCTGGAGCAGTACTTC. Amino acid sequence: CASSSGTTLEQYF.